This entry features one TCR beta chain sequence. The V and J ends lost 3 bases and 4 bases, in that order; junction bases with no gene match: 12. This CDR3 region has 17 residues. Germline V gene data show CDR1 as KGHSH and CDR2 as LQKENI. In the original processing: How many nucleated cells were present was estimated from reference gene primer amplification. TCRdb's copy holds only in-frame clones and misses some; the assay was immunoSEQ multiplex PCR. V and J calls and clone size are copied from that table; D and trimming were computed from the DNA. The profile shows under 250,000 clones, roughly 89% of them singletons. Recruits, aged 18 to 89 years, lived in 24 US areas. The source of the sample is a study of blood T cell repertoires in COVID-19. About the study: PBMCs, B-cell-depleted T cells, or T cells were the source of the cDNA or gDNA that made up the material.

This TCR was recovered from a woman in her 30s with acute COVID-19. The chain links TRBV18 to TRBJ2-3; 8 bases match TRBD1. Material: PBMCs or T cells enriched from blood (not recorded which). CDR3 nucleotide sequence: TGTGCCAGCTCACCCCCCGAGGGCAGGGGGCGAGCAGATACGCAGTATTTT. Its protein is CASSPPEGRGRADTQYF.